The entry that follows covers one T cell receptor (beta chain) sequence. This sample was included in a study of T cell responses to AZD1222 COVID-19 vaccine. CDR3 length equals 13 residues. The germline V gene encodes CDR1 SGHRS and CDR2 YFSETQ. V dropped 4 bases and J dropped 8 bases, with 12 bases sitting between them. The assay was immunoSEQ multiplex PCR, and TCRdb's table has in-frame clones only and misses some. The sample holds about 140,000 clones, 93% seen once. Sequencing used peripheral blood, obtained on day 0 of AZD1222 vaccination. The TCR was taken from an adult in good health. The chain joins TRBV5-1 to TRBJ1-4, with D possibly being TRBD1 (5 bases). CDR3 region: CASSKGSREKLFF. In DNA form, the CDR3 reads TGCGCCAGCAGCAAGGGGTCGCGAGAAAAACTGTTTTTT. Full variable domain (remainder filled in from reference TRBV5-1 and TRBJ1-4): KAGVTQTPRYLIKTRGQQVTLSCSPISGHRSVSWYQQTPGQGLQFLFEYFSETQRNKGNFPGRFSGRQFSNSRSEMNVSTLELGDSALYLCASSKGSREKLFFGSGTQLSVL.